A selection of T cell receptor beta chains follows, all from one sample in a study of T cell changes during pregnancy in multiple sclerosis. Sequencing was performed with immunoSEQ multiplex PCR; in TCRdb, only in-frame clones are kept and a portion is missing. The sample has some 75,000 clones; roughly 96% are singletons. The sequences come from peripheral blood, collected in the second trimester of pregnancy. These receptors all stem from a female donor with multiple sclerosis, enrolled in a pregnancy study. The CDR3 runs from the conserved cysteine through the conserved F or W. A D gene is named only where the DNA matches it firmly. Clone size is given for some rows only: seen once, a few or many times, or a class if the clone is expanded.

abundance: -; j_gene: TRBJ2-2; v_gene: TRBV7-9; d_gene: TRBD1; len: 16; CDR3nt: TGTGCCAGCAGCTTAGGACAGGGGTCGTACACCGGGGAGCTGTTTTTT; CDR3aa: CASSLGQGSYTGELFF
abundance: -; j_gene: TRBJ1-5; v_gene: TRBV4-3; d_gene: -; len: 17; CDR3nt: TGCGCCAGCAGCCAATCGAACAGACCTTTTAGCAATCAGCCCCAGCATTTT; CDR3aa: CASSQSNRPFSNQPQHF
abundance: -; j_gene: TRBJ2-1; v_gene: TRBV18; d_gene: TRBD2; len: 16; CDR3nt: TGTGCCAGCTCACCACGGACTAGCGGGTCATACAATGAGCAGTTCTTC; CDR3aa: CASSPRTSGSYNEQFF
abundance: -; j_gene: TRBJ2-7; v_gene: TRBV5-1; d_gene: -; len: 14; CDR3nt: TGCGCCAGCAGCTTGGTTGCATACACCTACGAGCAGTACTTC; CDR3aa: CASSLVAYTYEQYF
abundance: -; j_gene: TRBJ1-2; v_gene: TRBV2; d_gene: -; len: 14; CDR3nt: TGTGCCAGCATTGCGAGGGATGTTAACTATGGCTACACCTTC; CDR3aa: CASIARDVNYGYTF
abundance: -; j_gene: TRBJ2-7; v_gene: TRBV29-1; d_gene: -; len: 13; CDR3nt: TGCAGCGTTACGGAGGACCTATCCTACGAGCAGTACTTC; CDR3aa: CSVTEDLSYEQYF
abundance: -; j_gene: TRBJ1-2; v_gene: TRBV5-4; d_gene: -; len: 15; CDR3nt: TGTGCCAGCAGCTTGGGGAGTTCCCCTAACTATGGCTACACCTTC; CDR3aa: CASSLGSSPNYGYTF
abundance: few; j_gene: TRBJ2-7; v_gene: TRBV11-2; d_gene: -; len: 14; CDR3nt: TGTGCCAGCAGCTTAGGTTATGGGGCTAAGGGGCAGTACTTC; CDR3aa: CASSLGYGAKGQYF
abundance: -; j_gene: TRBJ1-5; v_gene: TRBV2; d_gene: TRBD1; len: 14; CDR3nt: TGTGCCAGTGCTCGACAGGGGGGGCCGGAGCCCCAGCATTTT; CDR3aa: CASARQGGPEPQHF
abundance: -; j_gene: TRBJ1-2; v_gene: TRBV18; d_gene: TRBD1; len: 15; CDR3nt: TGTGCCAGCTCTGACGGGACAGGGGCTTCGGAAGGCTACACCTTC; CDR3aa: CASSDGTGASEGYTF
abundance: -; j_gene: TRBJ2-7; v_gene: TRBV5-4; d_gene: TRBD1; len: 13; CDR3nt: TGTGCCAGCCGGGACAGGGGCTCCTACGAGCAGTACTTC; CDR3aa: CASRDRGSYEQYF
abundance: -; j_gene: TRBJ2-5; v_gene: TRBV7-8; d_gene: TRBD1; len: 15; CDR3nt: TGTGCCAGCAGCCCAGACAGGGATATAGGAGAGACCCAGTACTTC; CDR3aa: CASSPDRDIGETQYF
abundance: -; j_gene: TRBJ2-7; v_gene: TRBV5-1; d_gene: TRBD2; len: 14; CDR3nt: TGCGCCAGCAGCTCGTTAGCGGGAGCCTACGAGCAGTACTTC; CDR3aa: CASSSLAGAYEQYF
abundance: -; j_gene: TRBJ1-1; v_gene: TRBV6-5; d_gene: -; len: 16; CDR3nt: TGTGCCAGCAGTTACTCGATCTACAGGGCGAACACTGAAGCTTTCTTT; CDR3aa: CASSYSIYRANTEAFF
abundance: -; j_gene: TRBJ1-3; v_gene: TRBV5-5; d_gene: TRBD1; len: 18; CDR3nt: TGTGCCAGCAGCTCGACCATGTTCGGACAGGGCGCCGGAAACACCATATATTTT; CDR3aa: CASSSTMFGQGAGNTIYF
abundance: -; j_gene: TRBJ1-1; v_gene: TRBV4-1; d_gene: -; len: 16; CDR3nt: TGCGCCAGCAGCTCACCCCTCAGGCCCGCAACGGCCGGAGCTTTCTTT; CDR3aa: CASSSPLRPATAGAFF
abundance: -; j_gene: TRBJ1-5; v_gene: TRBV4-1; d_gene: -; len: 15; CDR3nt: TGCGCCAGCAGCCAAGATGGGGGGTTGGGCCAGCCCCAGCATTTT; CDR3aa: CASSQDGGLGQPQHF
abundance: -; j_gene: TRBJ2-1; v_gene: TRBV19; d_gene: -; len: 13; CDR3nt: TGTGCCAGTAGTATAGTTGGCGGTTCCGAGCAGTTCTTC; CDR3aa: CASSIVGGSEQFF
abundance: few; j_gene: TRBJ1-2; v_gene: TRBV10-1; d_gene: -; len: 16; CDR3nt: TGCGCCAGCAGTCCCGCCCGATACAGGGTTTTTTATGGCTACACCTTC; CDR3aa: CASSPARYRVFYGYTF
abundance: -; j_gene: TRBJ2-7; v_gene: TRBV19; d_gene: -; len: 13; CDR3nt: TGTGCCAGTAGTATAGCGGACTACGGCGAGCAGTACTTC; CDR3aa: CASSIADYGEQYF
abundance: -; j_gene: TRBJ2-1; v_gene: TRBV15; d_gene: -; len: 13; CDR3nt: TGTGCCACCTGGACAGCGAGAGGTAATGAGCAGTTCTTC; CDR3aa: CATWTARGNEQFF
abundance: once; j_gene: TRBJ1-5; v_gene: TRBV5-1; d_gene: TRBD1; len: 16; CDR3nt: TGCGCCAGCAGCTTTTCCGGACAGGGAGACGATCAGCCCCAGCATTTT; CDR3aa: CASSFSGQGDDQPQHF
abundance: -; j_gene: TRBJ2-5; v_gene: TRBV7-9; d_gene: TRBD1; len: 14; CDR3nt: TGTGCCAGCAGCCCCGGACAGGGAGAAGAGACCCAGTACTTC; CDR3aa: CASSPGQGEETQYF
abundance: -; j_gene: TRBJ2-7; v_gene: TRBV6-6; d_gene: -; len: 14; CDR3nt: TGTGCCAGCAGTTTACGGGACTTACAATACGAGCAGTACTTC; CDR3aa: CASSLRDLQYEQYF
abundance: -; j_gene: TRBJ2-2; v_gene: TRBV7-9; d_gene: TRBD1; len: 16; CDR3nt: TGTGCCAGCACCCAACGGGGACAGGGGACAACCGGGGAGCTGTTTTTT; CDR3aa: CASTQRGQGTTGELFF
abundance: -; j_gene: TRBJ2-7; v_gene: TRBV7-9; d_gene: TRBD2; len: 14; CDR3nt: TGTGCCAGCAGCTTAGTTGCGGGAGGGCGCGAGCAGTACTTC; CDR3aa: CASSLVAGGREQYF
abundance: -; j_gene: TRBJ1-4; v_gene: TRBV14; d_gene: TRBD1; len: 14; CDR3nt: TGTGCCAGCAGCCGTGGACAGGGGAGGGAAAAACTGTTTTTT; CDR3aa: CASSRGQGREKLFF
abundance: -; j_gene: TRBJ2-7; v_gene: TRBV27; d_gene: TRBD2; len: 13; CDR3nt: TGTGCCAGCTCTAGCGGGTTCTCCTACGAGCAGTACTTC; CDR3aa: CASSSGFSYEQYF
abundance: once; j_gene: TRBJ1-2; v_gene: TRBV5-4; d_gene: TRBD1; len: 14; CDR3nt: TGTGCCAGCAGAAAAGACAGGGGGGCGGATGGCTACACCTTC; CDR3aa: CASRKDRGADGYTF